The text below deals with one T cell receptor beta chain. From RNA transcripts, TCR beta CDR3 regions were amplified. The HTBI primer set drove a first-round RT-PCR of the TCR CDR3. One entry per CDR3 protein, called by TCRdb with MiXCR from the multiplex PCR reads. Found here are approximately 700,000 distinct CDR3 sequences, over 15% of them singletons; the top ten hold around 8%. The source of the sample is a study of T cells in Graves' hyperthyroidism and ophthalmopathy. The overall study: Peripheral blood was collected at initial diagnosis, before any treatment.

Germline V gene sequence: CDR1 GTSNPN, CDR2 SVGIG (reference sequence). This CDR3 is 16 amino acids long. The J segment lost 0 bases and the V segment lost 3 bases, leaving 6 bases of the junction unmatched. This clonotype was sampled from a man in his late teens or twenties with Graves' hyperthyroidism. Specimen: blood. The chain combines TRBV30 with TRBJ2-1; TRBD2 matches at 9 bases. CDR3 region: CAWSRGRVSSYNEQFF. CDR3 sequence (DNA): TGTGCCTGGAGCCGCGGGAGGGTAAGCTCCTACAATGAGCAGTTCTTC.